The clone carrying this T cell receptor beta chain occurred a few times. These data belong to a study of Ad26.COV2.S vaccination and SARS-CoV-2 variants. The length of the CDR3 is 14 residues. The J segment lost 8 bases and the V segment lost 8 bases, leaving 7 bases of the junction unmatched. Per germline, CDR1 SGHNT and CDR2 YENEEA. Indicated treatment: around 19 received Ad26.COV2.S at low or high dose, single or two shots; several received placebo; per-sample allocation not given. On day 63 after the first injection, vaccine and placebo recipients gave samples. Clones were read by immunoSEQ multiplex PCR, and TCRdb kept only the in-frame ones, dropping some. The sample carries 440,000 or so clones, roughly 90% recorded once.

The chain links TRBV11-3 to TRBJ1-6, with 9 bases matching TRBD1. This receptor was identified in a person between 18 and 59 years old who received the Ad26.COV2.S COVID-19 vaccine or a placebo. Sequenced material: peripheral blood, taken in a trial of Ad26.COV2.S vaccine versus placebo. The CDR3 region is CASGTGIGDSPLHF. The CDR3 DNA is TGTGCCAGCGGGACAGGGATCGGGGATTCACCCCTCCACTTT.